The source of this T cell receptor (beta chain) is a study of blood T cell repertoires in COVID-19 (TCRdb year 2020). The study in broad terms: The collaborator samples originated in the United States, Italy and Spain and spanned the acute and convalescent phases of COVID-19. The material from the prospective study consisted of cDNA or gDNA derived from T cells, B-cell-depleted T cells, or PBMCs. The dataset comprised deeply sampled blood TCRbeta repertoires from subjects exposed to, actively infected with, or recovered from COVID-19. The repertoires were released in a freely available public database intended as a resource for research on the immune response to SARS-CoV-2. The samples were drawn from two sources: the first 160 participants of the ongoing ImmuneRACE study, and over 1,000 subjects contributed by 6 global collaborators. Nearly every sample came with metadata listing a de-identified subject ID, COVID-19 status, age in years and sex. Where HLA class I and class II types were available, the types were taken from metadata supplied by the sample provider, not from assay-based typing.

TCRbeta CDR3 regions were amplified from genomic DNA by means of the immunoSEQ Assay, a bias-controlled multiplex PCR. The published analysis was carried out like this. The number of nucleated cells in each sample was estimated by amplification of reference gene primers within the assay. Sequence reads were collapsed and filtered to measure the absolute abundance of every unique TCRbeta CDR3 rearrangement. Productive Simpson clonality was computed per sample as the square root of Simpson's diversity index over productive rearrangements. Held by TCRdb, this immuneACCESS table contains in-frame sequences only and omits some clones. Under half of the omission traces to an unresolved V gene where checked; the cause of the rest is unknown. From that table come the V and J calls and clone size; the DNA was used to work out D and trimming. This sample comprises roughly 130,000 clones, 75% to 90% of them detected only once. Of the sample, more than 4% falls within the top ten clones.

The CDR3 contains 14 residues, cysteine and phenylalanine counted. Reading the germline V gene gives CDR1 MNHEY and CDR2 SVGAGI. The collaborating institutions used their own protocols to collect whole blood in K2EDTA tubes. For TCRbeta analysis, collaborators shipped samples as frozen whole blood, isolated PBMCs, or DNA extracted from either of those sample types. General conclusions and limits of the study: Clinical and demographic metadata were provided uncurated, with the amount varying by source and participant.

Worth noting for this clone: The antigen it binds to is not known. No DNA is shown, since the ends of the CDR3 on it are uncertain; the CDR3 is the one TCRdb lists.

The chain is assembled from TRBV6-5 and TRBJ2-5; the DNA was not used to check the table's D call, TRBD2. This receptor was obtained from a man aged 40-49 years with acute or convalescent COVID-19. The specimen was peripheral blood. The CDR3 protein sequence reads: CASSSSGGGETQYF.